Reported below is one T cell receptor (beta chain). With a J-beta primer mix and a sample-barcoded 5' primer, a second PCR ran roughly 6 to 11 cycles. Tagging of each cDNA molecule was performed by a template-switch adaptor with 12 random nucleotides. TCRdb reprocessed the 5' RACE reads via MiXCR and lists one record per CDR3 protein. This table holds 850,000 to 1,300,000 distinct CDR3 sequences, 40% to 55% found once. The sample comes from a study of blood T cells in healthy people across ages. Samples had at least 6.5 million PBMCs isolated from them. V lost 0 bases, J lost 4 bases, and 9 bases lay in between. Per the germline V gene, CDR1 is MGHRA and CDR2 is YSYEKL. The CDR3 has 14 amino acids.

The V and J genes are TRBV4-1 and TRBJ1-2; no clear D. The source of this sequence is a woman in her sixties in good health. The sample comprised blood. CDR3 loop: CASSQDGQIYGYTF. Here the CDR3 DNA reads TGCGCCAGCAGCCAAGACGGGCAGATCTATGGCTACACCTTC.